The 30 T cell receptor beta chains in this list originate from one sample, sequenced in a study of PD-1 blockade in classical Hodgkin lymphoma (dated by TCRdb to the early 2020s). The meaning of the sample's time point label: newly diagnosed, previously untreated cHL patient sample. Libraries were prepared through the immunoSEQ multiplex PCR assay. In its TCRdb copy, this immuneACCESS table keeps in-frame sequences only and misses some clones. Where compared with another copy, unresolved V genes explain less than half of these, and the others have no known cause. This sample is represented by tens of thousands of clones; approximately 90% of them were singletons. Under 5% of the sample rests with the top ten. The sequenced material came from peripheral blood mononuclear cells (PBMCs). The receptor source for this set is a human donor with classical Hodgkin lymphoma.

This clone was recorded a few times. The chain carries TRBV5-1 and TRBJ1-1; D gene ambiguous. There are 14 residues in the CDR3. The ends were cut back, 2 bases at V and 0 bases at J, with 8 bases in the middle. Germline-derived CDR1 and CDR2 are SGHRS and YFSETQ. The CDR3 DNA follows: TGCGCCAGCAGCTTCGAGTTAATGAACACTGAAGCTTTCTTT. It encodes CASSFELMNTEAFF.

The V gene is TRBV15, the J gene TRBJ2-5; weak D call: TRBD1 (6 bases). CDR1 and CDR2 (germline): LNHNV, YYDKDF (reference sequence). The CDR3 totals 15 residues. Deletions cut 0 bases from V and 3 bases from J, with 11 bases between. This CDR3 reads CATSREGQGKETQYF. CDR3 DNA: TGTGCCACCAGCAGAGAAGGGCAGGGGAAAGAGACCCAGTACTTC.

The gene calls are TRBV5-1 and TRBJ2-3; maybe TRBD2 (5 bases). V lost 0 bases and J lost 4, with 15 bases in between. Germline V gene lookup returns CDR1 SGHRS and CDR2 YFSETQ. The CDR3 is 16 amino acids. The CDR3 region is CASSLGRSGNADTQYF. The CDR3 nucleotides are TGCGCCAGCAGCTTGGGCAGATCCGGGAATGCAGATACGCAGTATTTT.

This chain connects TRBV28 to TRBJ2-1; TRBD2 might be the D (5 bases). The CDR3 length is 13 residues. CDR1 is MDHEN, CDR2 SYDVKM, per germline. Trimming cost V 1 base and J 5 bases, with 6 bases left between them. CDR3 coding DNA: TGTGCCAGCAGTTTATCGACTAACAATGAGCAGTTCTTC. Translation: CASSLSTNNEQFF.

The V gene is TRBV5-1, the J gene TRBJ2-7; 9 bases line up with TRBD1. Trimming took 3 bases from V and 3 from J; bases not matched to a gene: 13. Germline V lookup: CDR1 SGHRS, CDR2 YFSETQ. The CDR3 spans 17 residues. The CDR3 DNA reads TGCGCCAGCAGCTCAGGGCGAAGGGACAGGGACTTCTACGAGCAGTACTTC. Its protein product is CASSSGRRDRDFYEQYF. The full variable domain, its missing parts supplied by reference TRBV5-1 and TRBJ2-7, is KAGVTQTPRYLIKTRGQQVTLSCSPISGHRSVSWYQQTPGQGLQFLFEYFSETQRNKGNFPGRFSGRQFSNSRSEMNVSTLELGDSALYLCASSSGRRDRDFYEQYFGPGTRLTVT.

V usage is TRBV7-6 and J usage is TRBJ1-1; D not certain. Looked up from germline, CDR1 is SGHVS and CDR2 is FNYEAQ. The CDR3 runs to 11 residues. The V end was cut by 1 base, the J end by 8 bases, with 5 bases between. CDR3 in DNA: TGTGCCAGCAGCTTAGGGGAGGAAGCTTTCTTT. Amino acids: CASSLGEEAFF.

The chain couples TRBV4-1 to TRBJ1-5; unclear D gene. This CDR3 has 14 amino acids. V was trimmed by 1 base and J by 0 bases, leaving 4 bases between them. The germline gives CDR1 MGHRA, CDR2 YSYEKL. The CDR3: CASSQGDSNQPQHF. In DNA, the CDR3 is TGCGCCAGCAGCCAAGGAGATAGCAATCAGCCCCAGCATTTT.

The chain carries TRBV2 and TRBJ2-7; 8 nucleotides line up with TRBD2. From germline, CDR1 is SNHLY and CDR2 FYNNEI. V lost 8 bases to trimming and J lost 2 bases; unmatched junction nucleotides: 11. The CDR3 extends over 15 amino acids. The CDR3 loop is CASLAELAVTYEQYV. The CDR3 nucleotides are TGTGCCAGCCTCGCGGAACTAGCGGTAACCTACGAGCAGTACGTC.

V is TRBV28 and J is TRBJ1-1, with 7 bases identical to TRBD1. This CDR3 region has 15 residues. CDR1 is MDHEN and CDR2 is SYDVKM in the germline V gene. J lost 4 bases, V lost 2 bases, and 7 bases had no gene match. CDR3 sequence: CASSLRGGQITEAFF. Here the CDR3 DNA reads TGTGCCAGCAGTTTACGGGGGGGACAGATCACTGAAGCTTTCTTT.

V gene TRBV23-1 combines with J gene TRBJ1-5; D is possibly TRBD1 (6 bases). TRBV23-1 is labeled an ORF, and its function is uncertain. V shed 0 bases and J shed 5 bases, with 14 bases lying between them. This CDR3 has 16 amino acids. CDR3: CASSQSDSQVYQPQHF. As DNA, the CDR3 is TGCGCCAGCAGTCAATCGGACAGCCAGGTTTATCAGCCCCAGCATTTT.

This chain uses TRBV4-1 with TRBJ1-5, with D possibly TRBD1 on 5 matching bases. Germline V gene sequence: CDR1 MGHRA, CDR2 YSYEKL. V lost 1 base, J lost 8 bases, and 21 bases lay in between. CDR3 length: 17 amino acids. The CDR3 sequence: CASSQAPYPDTKEPQHF. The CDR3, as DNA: TGCGCCAGCAGCCAAGCCCCCTACCCGGACACCAAGGAGCCCCAGCATTTT.

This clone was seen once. The CDR3 loop reads CASSLTLLPSGRGQETQYF. CDR3 sequence (DNA): TGTGCCAGCAGCTTAACTTTGTTGCCTAGCGGGAGGGGCCAAGAGACCCAGTACTTC. The chain recombines TRBV7-7 with TRBJ2-5; the match to TRBD2 covers 12 bases. J lost 1 base, V lost 2 bases, and 11 bases had no gene match. Germline V gives CDR1 SSHAT, CDR2 FNYEAQ (reference sequence). CDR3 size: 19 residues.

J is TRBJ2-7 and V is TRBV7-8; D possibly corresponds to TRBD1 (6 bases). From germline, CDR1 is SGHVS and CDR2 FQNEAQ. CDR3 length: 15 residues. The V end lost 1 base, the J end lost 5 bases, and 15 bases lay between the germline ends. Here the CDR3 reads CASSLDKQGQHEQYV. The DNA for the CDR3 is TGTGCCAGCAGCTTAGATAAGCAGGGGCAACACGAGCAGTACGTC.

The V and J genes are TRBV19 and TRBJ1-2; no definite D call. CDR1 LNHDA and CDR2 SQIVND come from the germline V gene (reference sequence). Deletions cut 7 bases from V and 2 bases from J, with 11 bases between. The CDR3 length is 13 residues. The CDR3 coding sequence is TGTGCCAGTAATCGGTTTATGAACTATGGCTACACCTTC. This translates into CASNRFMNYGYTF. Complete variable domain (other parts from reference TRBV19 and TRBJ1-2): DGGITQSPKYLFRKEGQNVTLSCEQNLNHDAMYWYRQDPGQGLRLIYYSQIVNDFQKGDIAEGYSVSREKKESFPLTVTSAQKNPTAFYLCASNRFMNYGYTFGSGTRLTVV.

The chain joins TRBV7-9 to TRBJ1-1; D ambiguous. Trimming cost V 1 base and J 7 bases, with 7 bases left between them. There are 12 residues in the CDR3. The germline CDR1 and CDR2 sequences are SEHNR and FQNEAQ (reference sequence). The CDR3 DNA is TGTGCCAGCAGCTTAGGGCAGCGTGAAGCTTTCTTT. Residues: CASSLGQREAFF.

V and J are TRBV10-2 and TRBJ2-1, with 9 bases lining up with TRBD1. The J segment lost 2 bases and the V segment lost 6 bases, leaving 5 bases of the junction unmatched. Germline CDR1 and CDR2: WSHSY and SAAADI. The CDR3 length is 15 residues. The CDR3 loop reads CASSRTGGAYNEQFF. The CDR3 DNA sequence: TGCGCCAGCAGCCGCACAGGGGGCGCCTACAATGAGCAGTTCTTC.

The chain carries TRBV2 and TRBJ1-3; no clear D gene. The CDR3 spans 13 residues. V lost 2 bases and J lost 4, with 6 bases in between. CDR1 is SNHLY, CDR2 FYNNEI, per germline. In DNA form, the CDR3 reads TGTGCCAGCAGTGAATTACAGGGAAACACCATATATTTT. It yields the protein CASSELQGNTIYF.

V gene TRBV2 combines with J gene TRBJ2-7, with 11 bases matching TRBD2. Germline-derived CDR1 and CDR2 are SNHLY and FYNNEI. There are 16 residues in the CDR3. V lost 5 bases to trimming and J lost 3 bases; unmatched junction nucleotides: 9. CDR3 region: CASSLTGTSGNYEQYF. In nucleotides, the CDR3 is TGTGCCAGCAGTTTAACCGGGACTAGCGGTAACTACGAGCAGTACTTC.

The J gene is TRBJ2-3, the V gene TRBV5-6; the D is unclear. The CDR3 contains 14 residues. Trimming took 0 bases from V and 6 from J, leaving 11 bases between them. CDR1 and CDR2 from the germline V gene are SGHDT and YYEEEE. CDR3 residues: CASSLAGPEDTQYF. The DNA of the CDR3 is TGTGCCAGCAGCTTGGCCGGGCCGGAGGATACGCAGTATTTT. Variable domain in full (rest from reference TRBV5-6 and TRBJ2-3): DAGVTQSPTHLIKTRGQQVTLRCSPKSGHDTVSWYQQALGQGPQFIFQYYEEEERQRGNFPDRFSGHQFPNYSSELNVNALLLGDSALYLCASSLAGPEDTQYFGPGTRLTVL.

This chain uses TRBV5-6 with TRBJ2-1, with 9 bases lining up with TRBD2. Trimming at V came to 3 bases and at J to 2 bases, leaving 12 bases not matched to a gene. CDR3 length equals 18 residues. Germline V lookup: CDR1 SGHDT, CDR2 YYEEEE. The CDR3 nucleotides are TGTGCCAGCAGCTGGTGGACTAGCGTGAGATTTCCCTACAATGAGCAGTTCTTC. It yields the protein CASSWWTSVRFPYNEQFF.

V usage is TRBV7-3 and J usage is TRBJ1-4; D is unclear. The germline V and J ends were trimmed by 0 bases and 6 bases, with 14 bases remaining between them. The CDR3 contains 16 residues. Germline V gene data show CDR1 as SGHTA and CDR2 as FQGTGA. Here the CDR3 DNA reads TGTGCCAGCAGCTTAACGGGTGGGATGGCTGATGAAAAACTGTTTTTT. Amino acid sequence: CASSLTGGMADEKLFF.

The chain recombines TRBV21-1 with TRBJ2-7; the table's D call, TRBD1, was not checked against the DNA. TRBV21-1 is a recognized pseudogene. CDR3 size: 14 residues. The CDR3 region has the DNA TGTGCCAGCAGCACACACAGGGGCCCCTACGAGCAGTACGTC. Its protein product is CASSTHRGPYEQYV.

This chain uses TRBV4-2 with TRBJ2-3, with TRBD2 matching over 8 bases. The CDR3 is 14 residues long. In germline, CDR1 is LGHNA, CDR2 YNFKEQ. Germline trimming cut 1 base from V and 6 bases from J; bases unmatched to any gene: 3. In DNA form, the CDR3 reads TGTGCCAGCAGCCAAGGGACTAGCTTGGATACGCAGTATTTT. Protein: CASSQGTSLDTQYF.

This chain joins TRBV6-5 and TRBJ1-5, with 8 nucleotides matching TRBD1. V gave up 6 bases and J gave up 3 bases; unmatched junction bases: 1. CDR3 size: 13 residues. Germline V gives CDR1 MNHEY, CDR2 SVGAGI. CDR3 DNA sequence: TGTGCCAGCAGGGGACAGGCCAATCAGCCCCAGCATTTT. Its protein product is CASRGQANQPQHF.

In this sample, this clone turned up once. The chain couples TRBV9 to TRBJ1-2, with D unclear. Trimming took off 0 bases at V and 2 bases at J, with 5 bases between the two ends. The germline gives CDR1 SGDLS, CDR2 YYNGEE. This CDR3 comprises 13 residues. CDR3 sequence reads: CASSVDRNYGYTF. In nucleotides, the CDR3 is TGTGCCAGCAGCGTAGACAGAAACTATGGCTACACCTTC.

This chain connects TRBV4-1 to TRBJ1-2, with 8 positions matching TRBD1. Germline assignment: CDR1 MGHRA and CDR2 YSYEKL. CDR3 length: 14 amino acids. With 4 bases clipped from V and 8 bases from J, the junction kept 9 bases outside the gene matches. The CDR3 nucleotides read TGCGCCAGCAGCCGTAATGGACAGGGTGCCGGCTACACCTTC. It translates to CASSRNGQGAGYTF.

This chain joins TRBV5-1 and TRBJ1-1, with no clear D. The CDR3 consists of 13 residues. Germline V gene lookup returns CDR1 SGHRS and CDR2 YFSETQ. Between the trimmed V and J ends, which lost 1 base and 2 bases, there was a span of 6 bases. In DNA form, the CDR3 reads TGCGCCAGCAGCTTGAGGTCTAACACTGAAGCTTTCTTT. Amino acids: CASSLRSNTEAFF.

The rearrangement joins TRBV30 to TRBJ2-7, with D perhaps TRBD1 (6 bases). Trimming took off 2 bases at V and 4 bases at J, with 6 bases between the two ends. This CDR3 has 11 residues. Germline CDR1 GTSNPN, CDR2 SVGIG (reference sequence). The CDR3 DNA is TGTGCCTGGAGTCAGGGGTACGAGCAGTACGTC. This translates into CAWSQGYEQYV.

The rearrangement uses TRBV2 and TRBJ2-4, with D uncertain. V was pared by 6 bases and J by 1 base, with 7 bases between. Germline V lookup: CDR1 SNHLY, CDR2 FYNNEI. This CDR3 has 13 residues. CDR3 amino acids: CASRLEAKNIQYF. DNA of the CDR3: TGTGCCAGCAGACTTGAGGCCAAAAACATTCAGTACTTC.

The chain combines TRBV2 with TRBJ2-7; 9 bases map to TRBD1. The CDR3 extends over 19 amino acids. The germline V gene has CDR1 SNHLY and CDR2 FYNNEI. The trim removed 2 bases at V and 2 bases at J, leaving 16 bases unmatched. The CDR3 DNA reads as TGTGCCAGCAGTGAATTCGGTGGGACAGGGCGGGAGTCCGCCTACGAGCAGTACGTC. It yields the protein CASSEFGGTGRESAYEQYV.